This record covers a single T cell receptor (beta chain). The antigen is unknown. The entry originates in a study of cytomegalovirus exposure and HLA in healthy donors. Both 60 Vbeta primers and 13 Jbeta primers went into the PCR. The table came from immunoSEQ multiplex PCR; TCRdb's copy has only in-frame clones and leaves some out. The data hold roughly 170,000 clones, with less than 90% observed a single time. General observations from the study: Earlier analysis looked at TCR beta V segments, and most were productive about 87% or about 30% of the time.

Likely unrecorded immune exposures existed in these nominally healthy donors. The germline CDR1 and CDR2 sequences are SGHRS and YFSETQ. There are 12 residues in the CDR3. Trimming cost V 3 bases and J 2 bases, with 4 bases left between them. What was sequenced was PBMCs. The receptor was isolated from a man between 45 and 60 years old in good health and CMV-seronegative. V and J are TRBV5-1 and TRBJ2-3; no reliable D call. The CDR3 is CASSSNTDTQYF. The DNA of the CDR3 is TGCGCCAGCAGCTCAAACACAGATACGCAGTATTTT.